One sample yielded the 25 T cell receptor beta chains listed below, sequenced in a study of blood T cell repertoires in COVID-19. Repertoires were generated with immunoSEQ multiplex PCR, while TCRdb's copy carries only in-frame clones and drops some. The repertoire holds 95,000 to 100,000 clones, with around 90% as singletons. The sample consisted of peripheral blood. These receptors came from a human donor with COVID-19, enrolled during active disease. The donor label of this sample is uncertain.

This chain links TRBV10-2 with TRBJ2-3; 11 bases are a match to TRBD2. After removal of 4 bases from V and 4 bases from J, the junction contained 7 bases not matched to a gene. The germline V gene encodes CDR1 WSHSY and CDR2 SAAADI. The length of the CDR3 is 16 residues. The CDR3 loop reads CASSGRVLAGADTQYF. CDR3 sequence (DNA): TGCGCCAGCAGTGGAAGAGTACTAGCGGGAGCAGATACGCAGTATTTT.

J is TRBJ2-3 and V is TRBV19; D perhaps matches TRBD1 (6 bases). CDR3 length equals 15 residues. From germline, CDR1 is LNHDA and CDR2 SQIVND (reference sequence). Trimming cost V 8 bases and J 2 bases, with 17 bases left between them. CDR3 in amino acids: CASSKVQGPTDTQYF. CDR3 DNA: TGTGCCAGTTCTAAAGTACAGGGCCCCACAGATACGCAGTATTTT.

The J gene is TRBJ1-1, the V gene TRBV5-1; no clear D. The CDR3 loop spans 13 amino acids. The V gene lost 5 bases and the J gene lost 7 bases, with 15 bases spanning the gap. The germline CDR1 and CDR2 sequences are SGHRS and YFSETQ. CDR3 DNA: TGCGCCAGCAGTCTTACCGGAACGGGTGAAGCTTTCTTT. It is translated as CASSLTGTGEAFF.

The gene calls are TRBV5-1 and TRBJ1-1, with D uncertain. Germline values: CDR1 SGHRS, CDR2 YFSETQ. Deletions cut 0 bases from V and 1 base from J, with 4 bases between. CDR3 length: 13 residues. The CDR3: CASSLDRNTEAFF. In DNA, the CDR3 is TGCGCCAGCAGCTTGGACAGGAACACTGAAGCTTTCTTT.

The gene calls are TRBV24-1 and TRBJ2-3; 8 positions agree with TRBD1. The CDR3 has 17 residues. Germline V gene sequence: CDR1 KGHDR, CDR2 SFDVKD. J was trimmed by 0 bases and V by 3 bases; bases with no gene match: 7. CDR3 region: CATSDPGTGWSTDTQYF. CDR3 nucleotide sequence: TGTGCCACCAGTGATCCCGGGACAGGATGGAGCACAGATACGCAGTATTTT.

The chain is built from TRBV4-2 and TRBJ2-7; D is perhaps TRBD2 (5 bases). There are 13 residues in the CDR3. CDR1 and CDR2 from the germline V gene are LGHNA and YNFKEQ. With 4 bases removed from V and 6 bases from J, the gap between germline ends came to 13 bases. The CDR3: CASSRDYFGEQYF. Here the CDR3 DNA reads TGTGCCAGCAGCCGAGACTATTTCGGCGAGCAGTACTTC.

The CDR3 bases are TGTGCCAGCAGCGCAGCGGGGGCGAGGCGGGAGACCCAGTACTTC. Translated, it gives CASSAAGARRETQYF. The gene calls are TRBV6-5 and TRBJ2-5; 8 nucleotides match TRBD2. The CDR3 runs 15 residues. After removal of 6 bases from V and 5 bases from J, the junction contained 11 bases not matched to a gene. CDR1 and CDR2 from the germline V gene are MNHEY and SVGAGI.

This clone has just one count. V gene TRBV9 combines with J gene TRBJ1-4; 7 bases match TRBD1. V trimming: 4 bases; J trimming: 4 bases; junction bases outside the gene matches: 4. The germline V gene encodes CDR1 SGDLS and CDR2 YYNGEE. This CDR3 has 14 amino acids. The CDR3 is CASSRDSDNEKLFF. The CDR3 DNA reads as TGTGCCAGCAGCCGGGACAGCGATAATGAAAAACTGTTTTTT.

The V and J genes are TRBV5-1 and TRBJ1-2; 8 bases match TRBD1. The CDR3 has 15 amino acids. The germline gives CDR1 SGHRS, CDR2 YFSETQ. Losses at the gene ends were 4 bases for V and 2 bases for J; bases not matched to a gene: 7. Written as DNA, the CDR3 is TGCGCCAGCAGCACCGGGACAGGCTTCAACTATGGCTACACCTTC. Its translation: CASSTGTGFNYGYTF.

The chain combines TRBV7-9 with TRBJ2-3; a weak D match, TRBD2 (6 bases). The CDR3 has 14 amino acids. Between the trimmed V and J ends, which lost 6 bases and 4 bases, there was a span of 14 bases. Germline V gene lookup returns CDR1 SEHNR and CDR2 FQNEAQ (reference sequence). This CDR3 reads CASSPPTRADTQYF. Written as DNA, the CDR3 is TGTGCCAGCAGTCCCCCGACTAGAGCAGATACGCAGTATTTT.

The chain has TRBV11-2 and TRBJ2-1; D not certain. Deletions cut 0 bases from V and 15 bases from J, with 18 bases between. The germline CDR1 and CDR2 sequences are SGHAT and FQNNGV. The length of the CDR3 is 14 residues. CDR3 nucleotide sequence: TGTGCCAGCAGCTTAGATGCGGTCAGCTGGCGGCGGTTCTTC. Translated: CASSLDAVSWRRFF.

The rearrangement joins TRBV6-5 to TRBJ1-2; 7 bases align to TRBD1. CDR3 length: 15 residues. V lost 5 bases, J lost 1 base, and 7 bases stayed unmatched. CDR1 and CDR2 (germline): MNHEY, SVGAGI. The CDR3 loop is CASSTWDRGNYGYTF. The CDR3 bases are TGTGCCAGCAGTACCTGGGACAGAGGTAACTATGGCTACACCTTC.

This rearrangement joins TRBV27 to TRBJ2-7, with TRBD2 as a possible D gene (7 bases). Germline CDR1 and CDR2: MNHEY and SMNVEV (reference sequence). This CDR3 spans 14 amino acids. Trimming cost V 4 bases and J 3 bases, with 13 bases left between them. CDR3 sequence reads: CASSWGGGIYEQYF. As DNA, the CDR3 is TGTGCCAGCAGTTGGGGAGGGGGTATCTACGAGCAGTACTTC.

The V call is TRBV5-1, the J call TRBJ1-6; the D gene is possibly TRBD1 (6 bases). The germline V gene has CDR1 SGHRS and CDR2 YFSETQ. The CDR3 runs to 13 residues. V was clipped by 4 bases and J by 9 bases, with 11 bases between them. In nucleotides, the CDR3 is TGCGCCAGCAGCGGCACAGGGTTTTCACCCCTCCACTTT. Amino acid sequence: CASSGTGFSPLHF. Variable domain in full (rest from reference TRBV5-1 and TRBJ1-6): KAGVTQTPRYLIKTRGQQVTLSCSPISGHRSVSWYQQTPGQGLQFLFEYFSETQRNKGNFPGRFSGRQFSNSRSEMNVSTLELGDSALYLCASSGTGFSPLHFGNGTRLTVT.

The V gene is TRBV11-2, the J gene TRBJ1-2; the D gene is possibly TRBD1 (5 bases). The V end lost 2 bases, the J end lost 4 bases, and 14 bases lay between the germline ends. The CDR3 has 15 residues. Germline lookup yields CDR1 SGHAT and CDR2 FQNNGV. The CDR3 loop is CASSLRGLGSYGYTF. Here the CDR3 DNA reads TGTGCCAGCAGCTTAAGGGGTCTAGGGTCCTATGGCTACACCTTC. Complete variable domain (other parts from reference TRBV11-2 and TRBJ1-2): EAGVAQSPRYKIIEKRQSVAFWCNPISGHATLYWYQQILGQGPKLLIQFQNNGVVDDSQLPKDRFSAERLKGVDSTLKIQPAKLEDSAVYLCASSLRGLGSYGYTFGSGTRLTVV.

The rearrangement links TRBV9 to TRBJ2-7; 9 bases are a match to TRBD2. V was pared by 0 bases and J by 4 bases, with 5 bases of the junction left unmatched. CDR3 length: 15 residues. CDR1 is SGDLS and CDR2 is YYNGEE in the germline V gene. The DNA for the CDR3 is TGTGCCAGCAGCGTAGGACTAGCGGATGGGTACGAGCAGTACTTC. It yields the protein CASSVGLADGYEQYF. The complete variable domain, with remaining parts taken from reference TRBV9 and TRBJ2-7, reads DSGVTQTPKHLITATGQRVTLRCSPRSGDLSVYWYQQSLDQGLQFLIQYYNGEERAKGNILERFSAQQFPDLHSELNLSSLELGDSALYFCASSVGLADGYEQYFGPGTRLTVT.

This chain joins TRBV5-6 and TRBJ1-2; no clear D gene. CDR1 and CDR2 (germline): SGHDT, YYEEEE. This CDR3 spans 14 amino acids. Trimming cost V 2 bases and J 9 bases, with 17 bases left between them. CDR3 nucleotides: TGTGCCAGCAGCTTAAGTTCCGCGCGCCGTAGCTACACCTTC. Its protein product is CASSLSSARRSYTF.

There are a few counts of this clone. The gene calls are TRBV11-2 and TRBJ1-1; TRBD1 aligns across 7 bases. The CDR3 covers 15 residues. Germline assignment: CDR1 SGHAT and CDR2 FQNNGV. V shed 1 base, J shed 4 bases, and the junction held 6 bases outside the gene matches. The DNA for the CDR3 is TGTGCCAGCAGCTTAGTCGTAGGGGGCGGCACTGAAGCTTTCTTT. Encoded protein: CASSLVVGGGTEAFF.

This CDR3 is CASSRDRTRYGYTF. Here the CDR3 DNA reads TGTGCCAGCAGCCGCGACAGGACTCGCTATGGCTACACCTTC. The rearrangement uses TRBV6-5 and TRBJ1-2, with D perhaps matching TRBD1 (6 bases). The germline V gene encodes CDR1 MNHEY and CDR2 SVGAGI. This CDR3 has 14 amino acids. With 6 bases removed from V and 4 bases from J, the gap between germline ends came to 15 bases.

The CDR3 reads CASSVGLAGGMETQYF. The CDR3 region has the DNA TGTGCCAGCAGCGTAGGACTAGCGGGGGGGATGGAGACCCAGTACTTC. V usage is TRBV9 and J usage is TRBJ2-5, with 14 bases lining up with TRBD2. Per germline, CDR1 SGDLS and CDR2 YYNGEE. There are 16 residues in the CDR3. V lost 0 bases and J lost 5; bases outside the gene matches: 3.

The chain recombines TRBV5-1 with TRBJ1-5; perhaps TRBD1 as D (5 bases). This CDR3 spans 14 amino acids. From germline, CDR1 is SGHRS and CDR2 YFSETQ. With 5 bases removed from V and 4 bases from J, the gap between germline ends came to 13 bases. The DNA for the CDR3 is TGCGCCAGCAGTATGGGTTCAGGGAATCAGCCCCAGCATTTT. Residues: CASSMGSGNQPQHF.

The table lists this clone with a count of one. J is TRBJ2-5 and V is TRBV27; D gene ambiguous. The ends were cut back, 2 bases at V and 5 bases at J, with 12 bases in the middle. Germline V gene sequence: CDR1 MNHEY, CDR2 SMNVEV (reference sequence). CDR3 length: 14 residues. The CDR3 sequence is CASSLSPLEETQYF. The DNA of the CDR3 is TGTGCCAGCAGTTTAAGTCCCCTCGAGGAGACCCAGTACTTC.

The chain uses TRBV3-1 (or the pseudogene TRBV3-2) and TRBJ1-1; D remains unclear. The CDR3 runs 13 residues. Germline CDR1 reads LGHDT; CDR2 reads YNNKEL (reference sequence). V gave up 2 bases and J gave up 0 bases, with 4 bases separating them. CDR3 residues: CASSQHMNTEAFF. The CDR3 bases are TGTGCCAGCAGCCAACACATGAACACTGAAGCTTTCTTT.

CDR3 protein: CASSSTGGARNTEAFF. The CDR3, as DNA: TGTGCCAGCAGCTCCACAGGGGGCGCAAGGAACACTGAAGCTTTCTTT. V gene TRBV11-2 combines with J gene TRBJ1-1; 9 nucleotides line up with TRBD1. The CDR3 has 16 amino acids. Trimming cost V 4 bases and J 1 base; bases outside gene matches: 7. Germline assignment: CDR1 SGHAT and CDR2 FQNNGV.

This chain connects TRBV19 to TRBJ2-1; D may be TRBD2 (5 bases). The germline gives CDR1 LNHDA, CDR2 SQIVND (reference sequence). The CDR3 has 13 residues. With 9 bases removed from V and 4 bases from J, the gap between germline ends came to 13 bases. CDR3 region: CASGVGAYNEQFF. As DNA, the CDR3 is TGTGCCAGCGGGGTGGGAGCGTACAATGAGCAGTTCTTC.